The rows below give T cell receptor beta chains drawn from one sample of a study of CD8 T cells in Susac syndrome. Via MiXCR, TCRdb re-called the immunoSEQ multiplex PCR reads, giving one row per CDR3 protein. The sample comprises around 100,000 distinct CDR3 sequences, about 95% of which are singletons, and less than 0.35% rests with the top ten. Sequencing used CD8+ T cells from PBMCs. These receptor sequences come from a human donor with Susac syndrome. The CDR3 runs from the conserved cysteine through the conserved F or W. D genes are given only for firm matches. Clone size is stated in some rows and not others, as once, few, many or a class when expanded.

d_call: .
j_call: TRBJ1-5
v_call: TRBV16
clone_size: .
cdr3_nt: TGTGCCAGCACTCAAGAACAGAGCAATCAGCCCCAGCATTTT
cdr3_aa: CASTQEQSNQPQHF

d_call: TRBD1
j_call: TRBJ1-2
v_call: TRBV6-2/TRBV6-3
clone_size: .
cdr3_nt: TGTGCCGGAAAACGGACAGGCAACTATGGCTACACCTTC
cdr3_aa: CAGKRTGNYGYTF

d_call: TRBD2
j_call: TRBJ2-1
v_call: TRBV24-1
clone_size: .
cdr3_nt: TGTGCCACCAGTGATCAACGGGGGGGTGCAAATGAGCAGTTCTTC
cdr3_aa: CATSDQRGGANEQFF

d_call: TRBD1
j_call: TRBJ1-2
v_call: TRBV29-1
clone_size: .
cdr3_nt: TGCAGCGTTGGGGAGGGACAGCACTATGGCTACACCTTC
cdr3_aa: CSVGEGQHYGYTF

d_call: .
j_call: TRBJ2-2
v_call: TRBV27
clone_size: .
cdr3_nt: TGTGCCAGCACCCACAGGGAAGGCACCGGGGAGCTGTTTTTT
cdr3_aa: CASTHREGTGELFF

d_call: .
j_call: TRBJ2-1
v_call: TRBV27
clone_size: .
cdr3_nt: TGTGCCACCGGTGACAATGAGCAGTTCTTC
cdr3_aa: CATGDNEQFF

d_call: .
j_call: TRBJ1-3
v_call: TRBV14
clone_size: .
cdr3_nt: TGTGCCAGCAGCTGGCTTTCGGGCAACTCTGGAAACACCATATATTTT
cdr3_aa: CASSWLSGNSGNTIYF

d_call: TRBD1
j_call: TRBJ2-7
v_call: TRBV6-2/TRBV6-3
clone_size: .
cdr3_nt: TGTGCCAGCAGCAGAATGGGACAGGACTACGAGCAGTACTTC
cdr3_aa: CASSRMGQDYEQYF

d_call: .
j_call: TRBJ1-5
v_call: TRBV15
clone_size: once
cdr3_nt: TGTGCCACCAGCATTGACAGCCCCAATCAGCCCCAGCATTTT
cdr3_aa: CATSIDSPNQPQHF

d_call: TRBD1
j_call: TRBJ1-5
v_call: TRBV27
clone_size: few
cdr3_nt: TGTGCCAGCACCACAGGGGGACAGCCCCAGCATTTT
cdr3_aa: CASTTGGQPQHF

d_call: .
j_call: TRBJ2-1
v_call: TRBV7-3
clone_size: .
cdr3_nt: TGTGCCAGCAGTGAAATCGGGAATGAGCAGTTCTTC
cdr3_aa: CASSEIGNEQFF

d_call: .
j_call: TRBJ2-3
v_call: TRBV29-1
clone_size: .
cdr3_nt: TGCAGCGTTCTGCAGGACAGCACAGATACGCAGTATTTT
cdr3_aa: CSVLQDSTDTQYF